The sequence of this T cell receptor (beta chain) was determined in a study of T cell responses to AZD1222 COVID-19 vaccine. The sample holds one count of this clone. Its antigen is not known. General observations from the study: CD4 TCRs covered the whole spike, strongest at regions 160-218 and 743-854.

Repertoires were generated with immunoSEQ multiplex PCR, while TCRdb's copy carries only in-frame clones and drops some. Altogether around 100,000 clones are present, approximately 90% being singletons, with the ten largest covering around 2.7%. The CDR3 is made up of 17 amino acids. Germline CDR1 reads SGHTA; CDR2 reads FQGNSA. The junction had 19 bases not matched to a gene; V was cut back by 5 bases and J by 7 bases. This TCR came from an adult in good health. This chain uses TRBV7-2 with TRBJ1-1; 7 nucleotides line up with TRBD1. The sample was peripheral blood, taken on day 0 of AZD1222 vaccination. CDR3 DNA sequence: TGTGCCAGCAGCCCCGACAGGGTACGGTATAGATCGCTTGAAGCTTTCTTT. This encodes CASSPDRVRYRSLEAFF. Full variable domain (missing parts from reference TRBV7-2 and TRBJ1-1): GAGVSQSPSNKVTEKGKDVELRCDPISGHTALYWYRQSLGQGLEFLIYFQGNSAPDKSGLPSDRFSAERTGGSVSTLTIQRTQQEDSAVYLCASSPDRVRYRSLEAFFGQGTRLTVV.